This TCR beta chain was sequenced for a study of blood T cell repertoires in COVID-19. Across the whole study: The study drew acute and convalescent COVID-19 samples from the United States, Italy and Spain. Sample material is recorded as cDNA or gDNA derived from T cells, B-cell-depleted T cells, or PBMCs.

The assay was immunoSEQ multiplex PCR, and TCRdb's table has in-frame clones only and misses some. Of 95,000 to 100,000 clones in the sample, around 85% are singletons; the top ten hold approximately 1.8%. The CDR3 has 14 residues. Trimming removed 1 base from V and 5 bases from J, with 11 bases in between. Germline values: CDR1 SEHNR, CDR2 FQNEAQ (reference sequence). The sequenced sample consisted of peripheral blood. The J gene is TRBJ2-5, the V gene TRBV7-9; no firm D call. This TCR came from a woman aged 70 to 79 with active or convalescent COVID-19. The CDR3 protein is CASSLVEQAETQYF. The CDR3 DNA sequence: TGTGCCAGCAGCTTAGTTGAGCAGGCGGAGACCCAGTACTTC.